The 2 T cell receptor beta chains below come from one sample, sequenced in a study of Ad26.COV2.S vaccination and SARS-CoV-2 variants. Clones were sequenced by immunoSEQ multiplex PCR, and TCRdb holds only the in-frame ones, with some missing. The sample has 360,000 or so clones, around 91% seen once. Treatment denoted: roughly 19 received Ad26.COV2.S at low or high dose, single or two shots; about five received placebo; per-sample allocation not given. Samples were taken on day 63 after the first vaccine or placebo injection. Sequenced material: peripheral blood, taken in a trial of Ad26.COV2.S vaccine versus placebo. The receptors originated from a person aged 18-65 years who received the Ad26.COV2.S COVID-19 vaccine or a placebo.

The genes are TRBV6-4 and TRBJ1-5; D gene unclear. V was pared by 0 bases and J by 4 bases, with 19 bases between. The germline CDR1 and CDR2 sequences are MRHNA and SNTAGT. The CDR3 extends over 18 amino acids. The CDR3 protein is CASSDSGNGRVGNQPQHF. DNA for the CDR3: TGTGCCAGCAGTGACTCCGGGAACGGGAGGGTAGGTAATCAGCCCCAGCATTTT.

This clone was recorded a few times. This rearrangement joins TRBV5-4 to TRBJ1-5; possible D gene TRBD1, 5 bases. This CDR3 contains 16 residues. V lost 0 bases to trimming and J lost 5 bases, with 15 bases between them. CDR1 is SGHNT and CDR2 is YYREEE in the germline V gene (reference sequence). The CDR3 DNA follows: TGTGCCAGCAGCTTGGCCGGGGGAGAAGGGTATCAGCCCCAGCATTTT. It yields the protein CASSLAGGEGYQPQHF.